What follows are 13 T cell receptor beta chains derived from one specimen sequenced in a study of spatial heterogeneity in lung cancer. Time point meaning: sample taken at primary tumor resection. Sequencing of whole RNA from tumor, nontumor lung or frozen PBMC involved no sorting. TCRdb processed the 5' RACE reads anew with MiXCR; each CDR3 protein has one entry. The table records approximately 44,000 distinct CDR3 sequences, approximately 14% of them present only once. This sample comprised PBMCs, obtained at surgery. These receptors were obtained from a male donor with early-stage non-small cell lung cancer.

The V and J genes are TRBV6-2 or TRBV6-3 and TRBJ1-1; D is unclear. V was pared by 2 bases and J by 1 base, with 5 bases between. Germline loops: CDR1 MNHEY, CDR2 SVGEGT. This CDR3 is 13 amino acids long. CDR3 nucleotide sequence: TGTGCCAGCAGTTACAGAAGGAACACTGAAGCTTTCTTT. This encodes CASSYRRNTEAFF.

The J gene is TRBJ2-3, the V gene TRBV29-1; D gene unclear. V was clipped by 3 bases and J by 3 bases, with 13 bases between them. This CDR3 has 14 residues. Germline V gene lookup returns CDR1 SQVTM and CDR2 ANQGSEA. CDR3 DNA sequence: TGCAGCGTTGATAGCCGGGTGCGGACAGATACGCAGTATTTT. It translates to CSVDSRVRTDTQYF.

This clonotype has ten or more counts. This chain uses TRBV20-1 with TRBJ1-1; a weak D match, TRBD1 (6 bases). V was pared by 6 bases and J by 2 bases, with 10 bases between. This CDR3 contains 12 residues. Germline V gives CDR1 DFQATT, CDR2 SNEGSKA (reference sequence). CDR3 sequence reads: CSAKTGNTEAFF. CDR3 DNA sequence: TGCAGTGCAAAGACAGGAAACACTGAAGCTTTCTTT.

This clonotype came up many times. The rearrangement links TRBV7-2 to TRBJ2-3; TRBD1 is a possible D gene (6 bases). V dropped 7 bases and J dropped 4 bases, with 15 bases sitting between them. Germline-derived CDR1 and CDR2 are SGHTA and FQGNSA. The CDR3 covers 14 residues. The CDR3 sequence: CASTVRQVADTQYF. For the CDR3, the DNA is TGTGCCAGCACCGTTCGACAGGTGGCAGATACGCAGTATTTT. The full variable domain, completed using reference TRBV7-2 and TRBJ2-3, is GAGVSQSPSNKVTEKGKDVELRCDPISGHTALYWYRQSLGQGLEFLIYFQGNSAPDKSGLPSDRFSAERTGGSVSTLTIQRTQQEDSAVYLCASTVRQVADTQYFGPGTRLTVL.

This clonotype appeared a few times. The chain recombines TRBV28 with TRBJ2-3; TRBD2 matches 10 bases. The CDR3 totals 16 residues. With V trimmed by 6 bases and J by 0 bases, 6 bases remained unmatched. Germline V CDR1 and CDR2: MDHEN, SYDVKM. The CDR3 DNA is TGTGCCAGCAGCTTCACGACTAGCGGGAGCACAGATACGCAGTATTTT. This translates into CASSFTTSGSTDTQYF.

The rearrangement joins TRBV6-2 or TRBV6-3 to TRBJ2-7; weak D call: TRBD2 (6 bases). CDR3 length: 14 amino acids. V gave up 6 bases and J gave up 4 bases, with 16 bases separating them. In germline, CDR1 is MNHEY, CDR2 SVGEGT. The CDR3 reads CASSPGLLRYEQYF. In DNA form, the CDR3 reads TGTGCCAGCAGCCCGGGACTCCTGAGATACGAGCAGTACTTC.

The chain is built from TRBV27 and TRBJ2-2, with D possibly matching TRBD1 (6 bases). This CDR3 comprises 17 residues. The V and J ends lost 4 bases and 0 bases respectively, with 15 bases between them. Germline V gene sequence: CDR1 MNHEY, CDR2 SMNVEV (reference sequence). The CDR3 DNA reads TGTGCCAGCAGTTCCTACGGCAGGGGAGCGAACACCGGGGAGCTGTTTTTT. This codes for CASSSYGRGANTGELFF.

The table lists this clonotype with many counts. The chain employs TRBV19 and TRBJ1-2; D is possibly TRBD1 (6 bases). The CDR3 length is 15 residues. Trimming removed 4 bases from V and 4 bases from J, with 16 bases in between. Germline V gene sequence: CDR1 LNHDA, CDR2 SQIVND (reference sequence). CDR3 residues: CASSTDRRGIYGYTF. The CDR3 coding sequence is TGTGCCAGTAGTACCGACAGGCGGGGGATCTATGGCTACACCTTC.

The sample holds a few counts of this clonotype. The J gene is TRBJ1-3, the V gene TRBV5-4; D gene unclear. The V and J ends lost 1 base and 1 base respectively, with 12 bases between them. Germline V gene lookup returns CDR1 SGHNT and CDR2 YYREEE (reference sequence). The CDR3 is 16 amino acids. CDR3 loop: CASSLSRERSGNTIYF. In nucleotides, the CDR3 is TGTGCCAGCAGCTTGAGCCGGGAAAGGTCTGGAAACACCATATATTTT. Full variable domain (missing parts from reference TRBV5-4 and TRBJ1-3): ETGVTQSPTHLIKTRGQQVTLRCSSQSGHNTVSWYQQALGQGPQFIFQYYREEENGRGNFPPRFSGLQFPNYSSELNVNALELDDSALYLCASSLSRERSGNTIYFGEGSWLTVV.

The genes are TRBV27 and TRBJ1-5; D is possibly TRBD1 (6 bases). The germline V gene encodes CDR1 MNHEY and CDR2 SMNVEV (reference sequence). The CDR3 is 15 residues long. Trimming left V 5 bases short and J 4 bases short, with 15 bases between. Here the CDR3 reads CASSDAGQGNQPQHF. CDR3 DNA sequence: TGTGCCAGCAGTGACGCCGGGCAGGGGAATCAGCCCCAGCATTTT.

The chain couples TRBV27 to TRBJ2-1; no clear D. The V end was cut by 3 bases, the J end by 4 bases, with 7 bases between. The germline V gene encodes CDR1 MNHEY and CDR2 SMNVEV (reference sequence). The CDR3 covers 13 residues. The CDR3 protein is CASSFGFYNEQFF. The CDR3 DNA follows: TGTGCCAGCAGTTTTGGCTTTTACAATGAGCAGTTCTTC.

This clonotype was detected many times. The chain combines TRBV27 with TRBJ1-1, with D unclear. The CDR3 loop spans 13 amino acids. The germline V gene encodes CDR1 MNHEY and CDR2 SMNVEV (reference sequence). The V end was cut by 3 bases, the J end by 8 bases, with 13 bases between. CDR3 in amino acids: CASSLSPGSEAFF. In DNA form, the CDR3 reads TGTGCCAGCAGTTTGTCTCCGGGCTCCGAAGCTTTCTTT.

A few counts support this clonotype. The CDR3 DNA sequence: TGCGCCAGCGGCCGGGGAGGATACACAGATACGCAGTATTTT. Amino acids: CASGRGGYTDTQYF. This chain uses TRBV5-1 with TRBJ2-3, with D tentatively TRBD2 (6 bases). The CDR3 is made up of 14 amino acids. Germline values: CDR1 SGHRS, CDR2 YFSETQ. V was trimmed by 7 bases and J by 2 bases, leaving 14 bases between them. Looking up the rest from reference TRBV5-1 and TRBJ2-3 gives the full variable domain: KAGVTQTPRYLIKTRGQQVTLSCSPISGHRSVSWYQQTPGQGLQFLFEYFSETQRNKGNFPGRFSGRQFSNSRSEMNVSTLELGDSALYLCASGRGGYTDTQYFGPGTRLTVL.